Sequencing of this T cell receptor beta chain was carried out in a study of T cells in Graves' hyperthyroidism and ophthalmopathy. The V gene lost 3 bases and the J gene lost 7 bases, with 13 bases spanning the gap. Germline-derived CDR1 and CDR2 are DFQATT and SNEGSKA (reference sequence). The CDR3 extends over 13 amino acids. This clonotype was observed at least ten times. Using RNA transcripts as the source, TCR beta CDR3 regions were amplified. The HTBI primer set drove a first-round RT-PCR of the TCR CDR3. TCRdb called the multiplex PCR reads again in MiXCR, with one record for every CDR3 protein. The repertoire holds 500,000 to 650,000 distinct CDR3 sequences, with 15% to 20% as singletons.

The TCR was taken from a young woman with Graves' ophthalmopathy. The genes are TRBV20-1 and TRBJ2-1, with D unclear. Sequencing input: blood. CDR3 residues: CSASLGPENEQFF. DNA for the CDR3: TGCAGTGCTAGCCTCGGCCCGGAGAATGAGCAGTTCTTC.